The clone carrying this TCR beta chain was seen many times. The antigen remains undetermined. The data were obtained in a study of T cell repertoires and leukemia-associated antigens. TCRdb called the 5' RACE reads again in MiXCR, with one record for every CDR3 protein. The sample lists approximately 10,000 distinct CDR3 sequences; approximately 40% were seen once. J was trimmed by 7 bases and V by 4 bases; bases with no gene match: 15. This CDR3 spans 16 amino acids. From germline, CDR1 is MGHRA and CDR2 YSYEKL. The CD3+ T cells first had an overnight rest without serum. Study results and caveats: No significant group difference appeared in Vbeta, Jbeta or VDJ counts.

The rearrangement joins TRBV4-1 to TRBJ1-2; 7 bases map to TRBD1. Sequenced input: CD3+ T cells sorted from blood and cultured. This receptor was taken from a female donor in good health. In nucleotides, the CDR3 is TGCGCCAGCAGCCGATCGGACAGGCCTTTAGAGGGTGGCTACACCTTC. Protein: CASSRSDRPLEGGYTF.